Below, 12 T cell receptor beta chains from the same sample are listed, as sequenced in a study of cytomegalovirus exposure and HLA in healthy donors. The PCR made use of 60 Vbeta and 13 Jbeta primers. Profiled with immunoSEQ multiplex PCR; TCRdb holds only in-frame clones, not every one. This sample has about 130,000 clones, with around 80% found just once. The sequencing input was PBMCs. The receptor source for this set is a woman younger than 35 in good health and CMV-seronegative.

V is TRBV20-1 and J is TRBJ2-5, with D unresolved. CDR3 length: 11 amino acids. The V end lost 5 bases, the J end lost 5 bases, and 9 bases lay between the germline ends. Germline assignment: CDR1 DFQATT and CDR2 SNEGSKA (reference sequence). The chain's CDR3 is CSAGPEETQYF. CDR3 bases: TGCAGTGCTGGCCCGGAGGAGACCCAGTACTTC.

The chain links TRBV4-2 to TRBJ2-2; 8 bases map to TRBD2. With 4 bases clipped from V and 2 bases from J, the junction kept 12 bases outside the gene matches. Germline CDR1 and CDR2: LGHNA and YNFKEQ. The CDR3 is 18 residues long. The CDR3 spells CASSRDGGGTSNTGELFF. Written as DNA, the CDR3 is TGTGCCAGCAGCCGGGACGGCGGCGGGACTAGTAACACCGGGGAGCTGTTTTTT.

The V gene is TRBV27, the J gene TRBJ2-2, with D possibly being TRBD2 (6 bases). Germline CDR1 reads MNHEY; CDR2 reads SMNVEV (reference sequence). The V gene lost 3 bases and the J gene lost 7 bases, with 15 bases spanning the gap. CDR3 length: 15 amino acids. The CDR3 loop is CASSFGVGGGGELFF. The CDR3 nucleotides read TGTGCCAGCAGTTTCGGGGTGGGAGGTGGCGGGGAGCTGTTTTTT.

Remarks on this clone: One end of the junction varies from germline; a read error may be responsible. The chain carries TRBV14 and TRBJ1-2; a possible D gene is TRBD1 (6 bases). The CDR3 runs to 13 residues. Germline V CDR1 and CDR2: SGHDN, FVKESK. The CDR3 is CVSSPRAGDGYTF. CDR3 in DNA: TGTGTCAGCAGCCCCCGCGCAGGGGATGGCTACACCTTC.

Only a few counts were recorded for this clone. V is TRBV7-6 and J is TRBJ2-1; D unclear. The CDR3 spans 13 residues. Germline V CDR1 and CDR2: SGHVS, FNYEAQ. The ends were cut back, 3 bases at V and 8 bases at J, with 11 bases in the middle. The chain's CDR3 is CASSFSANYEQFF. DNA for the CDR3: TGTGCCAGCAGCTTTTCCGCAAACTATGAGCAGTTCTTC.

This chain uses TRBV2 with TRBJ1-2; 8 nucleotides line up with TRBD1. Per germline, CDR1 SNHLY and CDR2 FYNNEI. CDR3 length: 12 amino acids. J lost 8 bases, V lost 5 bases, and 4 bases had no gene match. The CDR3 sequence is CASSQGARGYTF. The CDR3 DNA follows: TGTGCCAGCAGTCAGGGGGCGCGGGGCTACACCTTC.

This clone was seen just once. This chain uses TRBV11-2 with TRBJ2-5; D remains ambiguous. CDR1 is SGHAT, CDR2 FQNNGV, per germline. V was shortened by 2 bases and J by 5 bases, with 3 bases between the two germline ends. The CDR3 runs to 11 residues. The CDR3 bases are TGTGCCAGCAGCTTATATGAGACCCAGTACTTC. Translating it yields CASSLYETQYF. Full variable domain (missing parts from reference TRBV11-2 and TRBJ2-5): EAGVAQSPRYKIIEKRQSVAFWCNPISGHATLYWYQQILGQGPKLLIQFQNNGVVDDSQLPKDRFSAERLKGVDSTLKIQPAKLEDSAVYLCASSLYETQYFGPGTRLLVL.

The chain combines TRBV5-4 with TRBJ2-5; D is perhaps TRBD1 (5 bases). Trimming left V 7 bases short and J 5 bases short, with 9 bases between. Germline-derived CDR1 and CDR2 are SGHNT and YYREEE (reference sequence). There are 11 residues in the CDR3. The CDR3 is CASGKGETQYF. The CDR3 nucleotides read TGTGCCAGCGGTAAGGGGGAGACCCAGTACTTC.

CDR3 in DNA: TGCACCAGCAGCCAAGACGGTCGGGAAATCCTCCGCCAGCCCCAGCATTTT. Translated: CTSSQDGREILRQPQHF. This chain joins TRBV1 and TRBJ1-5. TRBV1 is termed a pseudogene. This CDR3 is 17 amino acids long.

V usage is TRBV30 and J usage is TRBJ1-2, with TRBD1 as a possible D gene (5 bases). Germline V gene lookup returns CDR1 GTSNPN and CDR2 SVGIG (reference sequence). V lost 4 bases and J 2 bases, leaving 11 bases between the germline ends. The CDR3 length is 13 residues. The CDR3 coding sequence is TGTGCCTGGAAGGGGAGGTCGAACTATGGCTACACCTTC. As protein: CAWKGRSNYGYTF.

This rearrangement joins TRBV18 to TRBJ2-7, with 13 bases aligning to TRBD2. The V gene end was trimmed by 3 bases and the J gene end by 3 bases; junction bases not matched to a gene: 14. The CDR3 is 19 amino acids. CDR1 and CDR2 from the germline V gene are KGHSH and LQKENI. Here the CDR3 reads CASSPLANSGTSGNYEQYF. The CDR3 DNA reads TGTGCCAGCTCACCCCTAGCAAATTCCGGGACTAGCGGGAACTACGAGCAGTACTTC.

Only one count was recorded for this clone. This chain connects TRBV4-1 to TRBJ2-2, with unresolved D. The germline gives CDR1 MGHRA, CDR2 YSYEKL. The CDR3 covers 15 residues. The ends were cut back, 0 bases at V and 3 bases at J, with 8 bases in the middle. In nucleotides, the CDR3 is TGCGCCAGCAGCCAAGATCCTAGTTACACCGGGGAGCTGTTTTTT. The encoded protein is CASSQDPSYTGELFF.